A single sample gave rise to the 2 T cell receptor beta chains below, sequenced in a study of blood T cell repertoires in COVID-19. Libraries were prepared by immunoSEQ multiplex PCR; TCRdb keeps only in-frame clonotypes and omits some of them. In the table there are under 300,000 clones, under 95% of which are singletons. Sequenced: PBMCs or T cells enriched from blood (not recorded which). The receptors originated from a woman in her thirties or forties with acute COVID-19.

The chain has TRBV30 and TRBJ2-6; no clear D. Trimming removed 0 bases from V and 0 bases from J, with 12 bases in between. This CDR3 has 17 residues. CDR1 and CDR2 (germline): GTSNPN, SVGIG (reference sequence). CDR3 in DNA: TGTGCCTGGAGTGTGCCCGGAGCCCCCTCTGGGGCCAACGTCCTGACTTTC. Its translation: CAWSVPGAPSGANVLTF.

This chain connects TRBV28 to TRBJ2-7; D call uncertain. CDR1 MDHEN and CDR2 SYDVKM come from the germline V gene. The V end was cut by 2 bases, the J end by 0 bases, with 8 bases between. The CDR3 has 14 amino acids. The CDR3 nucleotides are TGTGCCAGCAGTTTAGACTTCTCCTCCTACGAGCAGTACTTC. Its protein product is CASSLDFSSYEQYF.